This T cell receptor (beta chain) stems from a study of blood T cells in healthy people across ages. General study results and limits: The long-lived group displayed more naive CD4+ cells, plus higher diversity, than the aged donors did.

This CDR3 comprises 13 residues. CDR1 MDHEN and CDR2 SYDVKM come from the germline V gene. This clonotype was observed a few times. The target antigen is unknown. Germline is not matched at one junction end, which may reflect a read error. Total RNA was isolated from each sample in quantities of at least 5 micrograms. A second PCR of 7 to 11 cycles used a sample-barcoded 5' primer and a J-beta primer mix. MiXCR, applied by TCRdb to the 5' RACE reads, yields one record per CDR3 protein. The repertoire holds 1.8 million or so distinct CDR3 sequences, roughly two fifths seen once, with 23% in the top ten.

The rearrangement joins TRBV28 to TRBJ1-5; the D is unclear. Material for sequencing was blood. The sequence was collected from a human donor in good health. CDR3 in amino acids: CASSSYSNRPQHF. CDR3 nucleotides: TGTGCCAGCAGTTCCTATAGCAATCGGCCCCAGCATTTT.